This entry lists 28 T cell receptor beta chains sequenced from one sample in a study of T cell responses to AZD1222 COVID-19 vaccine. Using immunoSEQ multiplex PCR, the repertoire was profiled, and TCRdb retains in-frame clones only, with some absent. The repertoire holds 120,000 or so clones, with 80% to 90% as singletons. The material was peripheral blood, obtained 28 days after the second AZD1222 dose. The receptors originated from an adult who received the AZD1222 COVID-19 vaccine.

The chain is built from TRBV6-5 and TRBJ2-6; D possibly corresponds to TRBD1 (5 bases). V lost 5 bases and J 2 bases, leaving 7 bases between the germline ends. This CDR3 comprises 14 residues. Germline V gives CDR1 MNHEY, CDR2 SVGAGI. The CDR3 spells CASSTGAGANVLTF. The CDR3 DNA is TGTGCCAGCAGTACAGGCGCTGGGGCCAACGTCCTGACTTTC.

CDR3 in amino acids: CATSGSRVGPYEQYF. The CDR3 bases are TGTGCCACCAGTGGGTCGCGGGTGGGCCCCTACGAGCAGTACTTC. The V call is TRBV24-1, the J call TRBJ2-7, with a tentative D call TRBD2 (5 bases). The length of the CDR3 is 15 residues. The ends were cut back, 5 bases at V and 2 bases at J, with 15 bases in the middle. In germline, CDR1 is KGHDR, CDR2 SFDVKD.

The rearrangement joins TRBV5-6 to TRBJ1-6; 9 positions agree with TRBD1. The CDR3 loop spans 16 amino acids. Germline V gene sequence: CDR1 SGHDT, CDR2 YYEEEE. J lost 1 base, V lost 4 bases, and 3 bases had no gene match. The CDR3 sequence is CASSLDRGSYNSPLHF. CDR3 sequence (DNA): TGTGCCAGCAGCCTGGACAGGGGTTCCTATAATTCACCCCTCCACTTT.

The V call is TRBV7-9, the J call TRBJ1-6; D is unclear. Trimming took 1 base from V and 14 from J, leaving 12 bases between them. The CDR3 runs to 13 residues. Germline V gene data show CDR1 as SEHNR and CDR2 as FQNEAQ (reference sequence). DNA for the CDR3: TGTGCCAGCAGCTTAGACCTTGACCGGTCCCTCCACTTT. Translation: CASSLDLDRSLHF. Using reference TRBV7-9 and TRBJ1-6 for the parts outside the CDR3, the full variable domain is DTGVSQNPRHKITKRGQNVTFRCDPISEHNRLYWYRQTLGQGPEFLTYFQNEAQLEKSRLLSDRFSAERPKGSFSTLEIQRTEQGDSAMYLCASSLDLDRSLHFGNGTRLTVT.

This clone has just a few counts. The chain uses TRBV28 and TRBJ1-5, with D uncertain. The CDR3 is made up of 14 amino acids. Trimming shortened V by 3 bases and J by 1 base, and 7 bases separated the two germline ends. Germline lookup yields CDR1 MDHEN and CDR2 SYDVKM. The CDR3 region is CASSLAGSNQPQHF. The CDR3 bases are TGTGCCAGCAGTTTGGCGGGGAGCAATCAGCCCCAGCATTTT.

CDR3 region: CASSEEAGLVTQYF. CDR3 in DNA: TGTGCCAGCAGTGAAGAGGCGGGTTTGGTTACGCAGTATTTT. This chain joins TRBV2 and TRBJ2-3, with D perhaps TRBD2 (5 bases). The ends were cut back, 1 base at V and 8 bases at J, with 13 bases in the middle. The CDR3 extends over 14 amino acids. Germline CDR1 SNHLY, CDR2 FYNNEI.

The chain is built from TRBV11-2 and TRBJ1-1; D possibly corresponds to TRBD1 (5 bases). In germline, CDR1 is SGHAT, CDR2 FQNNGV. Trimming stripped 10 bases from V and 0 bases from J, with 15 bases between. The CDR3 is made up of 14 amino acids. The CDR3, as DNA: TGTGCCATCAACCGGGACTTTTTGAACACTGAAGCTTTCTTT. Amino acid sequence: CAINRDFLNTEAFF.

The rearrangement joins TRBV4-1 to TRBJ2-4, with a weak D call TRBD2 (7 bases). CDR1 is MGHRA and CDR2 is YSYEKL in the germline V gene. V was cut by 4 bases and J by 1 base, with 14 bases left in between. The CDR3 contains 16 residues. Here the CDR3 DNA reads TGCGCCAGCAGCCCCTCGGGGGGCCCGGCCAAAAACATTCAGTACTTC. Encoded protein: CASSPSGGPAKNIQYF.

This chain joins TRBV19 and TRBJ1-5, with D hard to call. Germline V CDR1 and CDR2: LNHDA, SQIVND (reference sequence). The CDR3 covers 15 residues. V lost 0 bases to trimming and J lost 8 bases, with 14 bases between them. Here the CDR3 DNA reads TGTGCCAGTAGTATAGACGGTCGGGAAAGGGAGCCCCAGCATTTT. This gives the protein CASSIDGREREPQHF.

The V gene is TRBV15, the J gene TRBJ1-1; no firm D call. The CDR3 extends over 13 amino acids. Germline lookup yields CDR1 LNHNV and CDR2 YYDKDF (reference sequence). V shed 1 base and J shed 5 bases, with 8 bases lying between them. CDR3 nucleotides: TGTGCCACCAGCAGAGTCAAGGGTACTGAAGCTTTCTTT. It translates to CATSRVKGTEAFF.

The V and J genes are TRBV18 and TRBJ1-5; no firm D call. The CDR3 consists of 17 residues. Germline values: CDR1 KGHSH, CDR2 LQKENI. Trimming took 6 bases from V and 0 from J, leaving 18 bases between them. The CDR3 is CASSPNRAGYSNQPQHF. In DNA form, the CDR3 reads TGTGCCAGCTCGCCAAACAGAGCGGGGTATAGCAATCAGCCCCAGCATTTT.

V is TRBV27 and J is TRBJ2-7, with 10 bases fitting TRBD1. This CDR3 comprises 17 residues. Germline values: CDR1 MNHEY, CDR2 SMNVEV (reference sequence). J gave up 7 bases and V 7 bases, and 19 bases lay outside the gene matches. In DNA form, the CDR3 reads TGTGCCAGCACCCCTTACCCCAGACAGGGGGCGCCCGGGGAGCAGTACTTC. It translates to CASTPYPRQGAPGEQYF.

This clone was observed once. V and J are TRBV13 and TRBJ2-1; D is possibly TRBD2 (5 bases). This CDR3 has 16 residues. Germline V gene sequence: CDR1 PRHDT, CDR2 FYEKMQ (reference sequence). V lost 3 bases, J lost 7 bases, and 19 bases lay in between. In nucleotides, the CDR3 is TGTGCCAGCAGCTTCCCCGGGCCCCGATCGGGGAATGAGCAGTTCTTC. This translates into CASSFPGPRSGNEQFF.

Only one count was recorded for this clone. The V gene is TRBV7-8, the J gene TRBJ1-4; weak D call: TRBD1 (6 bases). The length of the CDR3 is 14 residues. V was clipped by 1 base and J by 8 bases, with 11 bases between them. The germline V gene encodes CDR1 SGHVS and CDR2 FQNEAQ. The CDR3: CASSLDAGDEKLFF. CDR3 nucleotides: TGTGCCAGCAGCTTAGATGCAGGGGACGAAAAACTGTTTTTT.

This chain connects TRBV7-2 to TRBJ2-1, with D perhaps matching TRBD1 (6 bases). CDR3 length: 12 residues. Trimming shortened V by 0 bases and J by 14 bases, and 11 bases separated the two germline ends. Germline assignment: CDR1 SGHTA and CDR2 FQGNSA. The CDR3 coding sequence is TGTGCCAGCAGCTTAGCGTGGGGGCCGGAGTTCTTC. It is translated as CASSLAWGPEFF.

The rearrangement uses TRBV7-2 and TRBJ1-2; TRBD1 is a possible D gene (5 bases). V was trimmed by 5 bases and J by 8 bases, leaving 21 bases between them. The germline CDR1 and CDR2 sequences are SGHTA and FQGNSA. The CDR3 runs to 15 residues. For the CDR3, the DNA is TGTGCCAGCAGCGCCTTCGGGACCCAGGGTCTGGGCTACACCTTC. This encodes CASSAFGTQGLGYTF.

The chain uses TRBV6-5 and TRBJ2-4; TRBD2 is a possible D gene (5 bases). Per germline, CDR1 MNHEY and CDR2 SVGAGI. Trimming cost V 6 bases and J 6 bases, with 18 bases left between them. There are 15 residues in the CDR3. The CDR3 is CASSPVRPGGNIQYF. DNA for the CDR3: TGTGCCAGCAGCCCGGTCCGGCCCGGAGGAAACATTCAGTACTTC.

V and J are TRBV5-1 and TRBJ1-1, with D unclear. The V end was cut by 5 bases, the J end by 4 bases, with 18 bases between. The CDR3 totals 15 residues. Looked up from germline, CDR1 is SGHRS and CDR2 is YFSETQ. The CDR3 nucleotides are TGCGCCAGCAGGCAGAGGCCCGACTCAGTCACTGAAGCTTTCTTT. Its translation: CASRQRPDSVTEAFF. The variable domain in full, with the rest retrieved from reference TRBV5-1 and TRBJ1-1, is KAGVTQTPRYLIKTRGQQVTLSCSPISGHRSVSWYQQTPGQGLQFLFEYFSETQRNKGNFPGRFSGRQFSNSRSEMNVSTLELGDSALYLCASRQRPDSVTEAFFGQGTRLTVV.

The chain carries TRBV7-2 and TRBJ2-7; weak D call: TRBD1 (5 bases). CDR1 is SGHTA and CDR2 is FQGNSA in the germline V gene. The CDR3 is 14 amino acids. With 5 bases removed from V and 4 bases from J, the gap between germline ends came to 15 bases. CDR3 in amino acids: CASSTAGWGYEQYF. CDR3 coding DNA: TGTGCCAGCAGCACCGCAGGGTGGGGATACGAGCAGTACTTC. Full variable domain (remainder filled in from reference TRBV7-2 and TRBJ2-7): GAGVSQSPSNKVTEKGKDVELRCDPISGHTALYWYRQSLGQGLEFLIYFQGNSAPDKSGLPSDRFSAERTGGSVSTLTIQRTQQEDSAVYLCASSTAGWGYEQYFGPGTRLTVT.

The V and J genes are TRBV6-5 and TRBJ1-3; D gene uncertain. Trimming took 2 bases from V and 0 from J, leaving 11 bases between them. Germline V gene lookup returns CDR1 MNHEY and CDR2 SVGAGI. CDR3 size: 16 residues. For the CDR3, the DNA is TGTGCCAGCAGTTACGACATCCGCCCCTCTGGAAACACCATATATTTT. This encodes CASSYDIRPSGNTIYF.

The chain recombines TRBV11-2 with TRBJ2-7; 8 bases agree with TRBD1. The CDR3 is made up of 16 amino acids. From germline, CDR1 is SGHAT and CDR2 FQNNGV. V shed 4 bases, J shed 6 bases, and the junction held 14 bases outside the gene matches. The CDR3 bases are TGTGCCAGCAGCTATTTCCTGGCAGGGGGCATTCCCGAGCAGTACTTC. Residues: CASSYFLAGGIPEQYF.

The CDR3: CATSRTGTGGVGNIQYF. Written as DNA, the CDR3 is TGTGCCACCAGCAGGACCGGGACAGGGGGCGTCGGAAACATTCAGTACTTC. The chain joins TRBV15 to TRBJ2-4, with 12 bases identical to TRBD1. CDR3 length: 17 residues. J was trimmed by 6 bases and V by 3 bases; bases with no gene match: 9. Per the germline V gene, CDR1 is LNHNV and CDR2 is YYDKDF (reference sequence).

This rearrangement joins TRBV6-5 to TRBJ1-3; D is undetermined. Per germline, CDR1 MNHEY and CDR2 SVGAGI. This CDR3 is 14 amino acids long. The germline V and J ends were trimmed by 2 bases and 4 bases, with 9 bases remaining between them. CDR3 DNA sequence: TGTGCCAGCAGTTACGACTTCGGGGGAAACACCATATATTTT. Translated, it gives CASSYDFGGNTIYF.

The chain carries TRBV7-2 and TRBJ1-3; TRBD1 is a possible D gene (5 bases). Germline-derived CDR1 and CDR2 are SGHTA and FQGNSA. Trimming took 4 bases from V and 4 from J, leaving 14 bases between them. The CDR3 sequence is 15 residues long. The DNA for the CDR3 is TGTGCCAGCAGCTCCGACCCCGGGGGGGGAAACACCATATATTTT. Translated: CASSSDPGGGNTIYF. The full variable domain, completed using reference TRBV7-2 and TRBJ1-3, is GAGVSQSPSNKVTEKGKDVELRCDPISGHTALYWYRQSLGQGLEFLIYFQGNSAPDKSGLPSDRFSAERTGGSVSTLTIQRTQQEDSAVYLCASSSDPGGGNTIYFGEGSWLTVV.

This clone was counted many times. J is TRBJ2-7 and V is TRBV28, with D uncertain. V lost 3 bases and J 2 bases, leaving 17 bases between the germline ends. The CDR3 is made up of 16 amino acids. CDR1 and CDR2 from the germline V gene are MDHEN and SYDVKM. The CDR3 DNA sequence: TGTGCCAGCAGTTTTGGTGCTGTGGTGGGGACCTACGAGCAGTACTTC. The encoded protein is CASSFGAVVGTYEQYF.

The gene calls are TRBV5-1 and TRBJ2-5; TRBD2 is a possible D gene (6 bases). V was shortened by 5 bases and J by 2 bases, with 13 bases between the two germline ends. The CDR3 has 14 amino acids. Germline V CDR1 and CDR2: SGHRS, YFSETQ. The CDR3 sequence is CASRTLGGQETQYF. The DNA for the CDR3 is TGCGCCAGCAGGACGCTGGGGGGTCAAGAGACCCAGTACTTC.

This clone was seen more than once but under ten times. This chain connects TRBV7-2 to TRBJ1-3; no clear D. Germline V gene sequence: CDR1 SGHTA, CDR2 FQGNSA. This CDR3 spans 16 amino acids. Trimming removed 4 bases at V and 0 bases at J, with 13 bases between. CDR3 nucleotides: TGTGCCAGCAGCTCCAGGACGGGAAACTCTGGAAACACCATATATTTT. Amino acid sequence: CASSSRTGNSGNTIYF.

This chain joins TRBV2 and TRBJ1-4; D may be TRBD1 (5 bases). The CDR3 sequence is 12 residues long. Germline V gene data show CDR1 as SNHLY and CDR2 as FYNNEI. V lost 4 bases, J lost 6 bases, and 6 bases lay in between. The CDR3: CASSAGHEKLFF. The CDR3 DNA sequence: TGTGCCAGCAGTGCGGGACATGAAAAACTGTTTTTT.